This TCR beta chain was identified during a study of identical twins. Study-wide results and limits: Out-of-frame TCR alpha sharing in monozygotic twins exceeded recombination model predictions. There were fewer insertions in abundant cord blood beta clonotypes, but memory repertoires showed no such pattern. Compared with unrelated sharing, twin-shared out-of-frame alpha sequences had more low-probability sequences.

Template switching added a universal primer site, and cDNA bore unique molecular identifiers. TCRdb recomputed calls from the 5' RACE reads with MiXCR, one row per CDR3 protein. Here the sample spans around 1.7 million distinct CDR3 sequences, roughly 35% being singletons. V lost 0 bases and J lost 2; bases outside the gene matches: 11. CDR1 is SGHTA and CDR2 is FQGNSA in the germline V gene. CDR3 length equals 19 residues. As regards this clonotype: Its target is not known.

The rearrangement links TRBV7-2 to TRBJ2-1; 9 positions match TRBD1. Sequencing used cord blood. The TCR sequence derives from a newborn girl in good health. CDR3 protein: CASSLAPAYGTGPYNEQFF. The DNA for the CDR3 is TGTGCCAGCAGCTTAGCCCCCGCTTACGGGACAGGGCCCTACAATGAGCAGTTCTTC.